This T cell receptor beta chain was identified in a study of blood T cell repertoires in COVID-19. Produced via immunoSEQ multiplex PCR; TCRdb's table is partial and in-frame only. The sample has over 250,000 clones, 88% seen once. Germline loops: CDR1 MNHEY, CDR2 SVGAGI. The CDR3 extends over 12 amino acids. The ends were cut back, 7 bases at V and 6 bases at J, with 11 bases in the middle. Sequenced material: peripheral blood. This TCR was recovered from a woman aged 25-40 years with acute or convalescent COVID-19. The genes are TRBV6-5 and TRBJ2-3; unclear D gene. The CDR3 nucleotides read TGTGCCAGCAACGGGTTTGGGGATACGCAGTATTTT. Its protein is CASNGFGDTQYF.